A selection of T cell receptor beta chains follows, all from one sample in a study of blood T cell repertoires in COVID-19. Clones were sequenced by immunoSEQ multiplex PCR, and TCRdb holds only the in-frame ones, with some missing. The sample consists of approximately 150,000 clones, roughly 90% of them appearing once. Material: peripheral blood. These receptors were taken from a woman between 50 and 59 years old with acute or convalescent COVID-19. Each CDR3 is given without its conserved first and last residue.

J gene,V gene,CDR3 protein
TRBJ1-1,TRBV6-5,ASSYSPGFQFEAF
TRBJ2-7,TRBV14,ASSQTGYEQY
TRBJ2-3,TRBV7-6,ASSLERRTQY
TRBJ2-1,TRBV3-1/TRBV3-2,ASSPLSGGTYNEQF
TRBJ2-3,TRBV9,ASLRTDTQY
TRBJ2-1,TRBV6-4,ASSDWAGGNEQF
TRBJ1-4,TRBV9,ASSVYPGQGKEGEKLF
TRBJ2-1,TRBV10-3,AISEPTASFEQF
TRBJ2-1,TRBV7-2,ASSLAGQGVNEQF
TRBJ1-2,TRBV6-2/TRBV6-3,ASSYPDRDYT
TRBJ2-3,TRBV6-4,ASSEDGGATDTQY
TRBJ1-1,TRBV25-1,ASSESGTGMNTEAF
TRBJ1-4,TRBV5-1,ASSFETGGNEKLF
TRBJ1-1,TRBV28,ASSTRTGETEAF
TRBJ1-2,TRBV7-9,ASSLVDRVYGYT
TRBJ1-2,TRBV6-5,ASSKDRGQYGYT
TRBJ2-7,TRBV14,ASSQGPRGPNETYEQY
TRBJ2-2,TRBV18,ASSQNAAEAGELF
TRBJ1-2,TRBV28,ATPNPQGNYGYT
TRBJ1-3,TRBV7-8,ASGQGQEGNTIY
TRBJ2-1,TRBV10-1,ASSEVGGPYNEQF
TRBJ2-1,TRBV15,ATSRVGTSPRNEQF
TRBJ2-7,TRBV10-3,AISESRGHSYEQY
TRBJ2-5,TRBV10-3,AISRDSRGQETQY
TRBJ2-1,TRBV19,ASMGLAIDNEQF
TRBJ2-5,TRBV18,ASSPPASQETQY
TRBJ2-1,TRBV10-2,ASVRSSYNEQF
TRBJ1-2,TRBV19,ASSIDGTGGIGYT
TRBJ1-5,TRBV3-1/TRBV3-2,ASSPPLRCQPQH
TRBJ2-3,TRBV5-1,ASSLGGGTTDTQY
TRBJ1-5,TRBV4-1,ASSHPDREGQPQH
TRBJ2-1,TRBV7-9,ASSLGLAGNEQF
TRBJ2-3,TRBV28,ASSSGDSADTQY
TRBJ1-5,TRBV6-4,ASSVGLNQPQH
TRBJ2-2,TRBV11-3,ASRATGTGELF
TRBJ2-4,TRBV5-6,ASSWGEAFKNIQY
TRBJ1-3,TRBV6-5,ASSTGGSGNTIY
TRBJ1-2,TRBV27,ASSLGTGSNSYGYT
TRBJ1-3,TRBV27,ASSSVKQGLDSGNTIY
TRBJ2-2,TRBV6-5,ASSGVRSNTGELF
TRBJ1-2,TRBV6-5,ASSYPGSLYGYT
TRBJ2-5,TRBV13,ASSLTSGSLETQY
TRBJ2-2,TRBV9,ASSPTSGRTTGELF
TRBJ1-3,TRBV10-3,AIRNFVRDTMNTYSGNTIY
TRBJ1-1,TRBV12-3/TRBV12-4,ASSFSGAEAF
TRBJ1-4,TRBV7-9,ASSSPGQHEKLF